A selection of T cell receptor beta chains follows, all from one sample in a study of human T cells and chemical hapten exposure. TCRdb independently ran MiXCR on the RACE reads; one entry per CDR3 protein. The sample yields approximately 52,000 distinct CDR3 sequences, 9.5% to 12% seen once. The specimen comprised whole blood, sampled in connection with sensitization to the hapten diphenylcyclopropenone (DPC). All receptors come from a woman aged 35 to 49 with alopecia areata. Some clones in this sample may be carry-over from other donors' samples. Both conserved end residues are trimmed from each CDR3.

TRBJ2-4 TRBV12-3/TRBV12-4 ASRQQGTIAKNIQY
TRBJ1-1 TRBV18 ASSRDRGTRGTEAF
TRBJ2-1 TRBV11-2 ASSLEAGGGNEQF
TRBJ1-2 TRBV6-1 ASSNQAGGYGYT
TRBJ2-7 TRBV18 ASSPAQESSYEQY
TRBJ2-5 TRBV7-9 ASSHRGLAEETQY
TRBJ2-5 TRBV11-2 ASTELKDETQY
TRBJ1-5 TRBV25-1 ASSVTEDQPQH
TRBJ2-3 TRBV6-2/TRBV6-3 ASSWGVQADTQY
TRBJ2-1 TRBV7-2 ASSFGLPGHEQF
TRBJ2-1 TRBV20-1 SALPGYDYNEQF
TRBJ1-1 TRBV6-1 ASSGWRLNTEAF